The 14 T cell receptor beta chains in this list originate from one sample, sequenced in a study of shared clonotypes between healthy human individuals (dated by TCRdb to between 2020 and 2021). CD8 naive samples consisted of CD45RO-negative cells that were positively selected for CCR7, yielding a CD45RA+CCR7+ population without TemRA cells. Libraries were constructed by the immunoSEQ multiplex PCR assay. This is the immuneACCESS table as TCRdb keeps it, with only in-frame sequences that have V and J called. A part of the clones is gone; compared with another copy, unresolved V genes explain less than half, and the rest is unexplained. Present in this sample are approximately 1.9 million clones, 80% to 95% of which were seen just once. Together, the top ten hold about 1.7% of the sample. Sequences were obtained from naive CD8+ T cells from PBMCs. What this sample's cell subset or site label stands for: CD45RA+CCR7+. The receptors shown here come from a man aged 18 to 30 in good health. Some clones in this sample may be carry-over from other donors' samples.

V gene TRBV6-5 combines with J gene TRBJ1-1; the D gene is possibly TRBD1 (5 bases). The length of the CDR3 is 14 residues. CDR1 and CDR2 (germline): MNHEY, SVGAGI. V was shortened by 4 bases and J by 3 bases, with 12 bases between the two germline ends. In nucleotides, the CDR3 is TGTGCCAGCAGTTTCAGGGAGGGCGACACTGAAGCTTTCTTT. Translating gives CASSFREGDTEAFF.

V usage is TRBV7-9 and J usage is TRBJ1-2, with D tentatively TRBD1 (6 bases). Trimming pared 5 bases from V and 3 bases from J, leaving 16 bases between. The CDR3 runs to 15 residues. Germline loops: CDR1 SEHNR, CDR2 FQNEAQ (reference sequence). CDR3 in amino acids: CASSPTGHNDYGYTF. The CDR3 DNA reads as TGTGCCAGCAGCCCTACGGGACATAACGACTATGGCTACACCTTC.

With respect to this clone: The identical CDR3 is also encoded by other nucleotide sequences in the sample. V and J are TRBV9 and TRBJ1-1, with D possibly matching TRBD1 (5 bases). This CDR3 spans 13 amino acids. In germline, CDR1 is SGDLS, CDR2 YYNGEE. The ends were cut back, 7 bases at V and 1 base at J, with 11 bases in the middle. CDR3 nucleotides: TGTGCCAGCTCAGGGACCCCGAACACTGAAGCTTTCTTT. Translation gives CASSGTPNTEAFF. The entire variable domain, with the rest obtained from reference TRBV9 and TRBJ1-1, is as follows: DSGVTQTPKHLITATGQRVTLRCSPRSGDLSVYWYQQSLDQGLQFLIQYYNGEERAKGNILERFSAQQFPDLHSELNLSSLELGDSALYFCASSGTPNTEAFFGQGTRLTVV.

This chain joins TRBV4-3 and TRBJ2-1, with 12 nucleotides matching TRBD2. CDR1 and CDR2 from the germline V gene are LGHNA and YSLEER. The V and J ends lost 0 bases and 5 bases, in that order; junction bases with no gene match: 11. This CDR3 is built from 19 residues. The CDR3 region is CASSQDGPPSGRADNEQFF. CDR3 DNA sequence: TGCGCCAGCAGCCAAGATGGCCCCCCTAGCGGGAGGGCTGACAATGAGCAGTTCTTC.

This chain links TRBV11-2 with TRBJ2-7; either TRBD1 or TRBD2 may fit D (5 bases each). V dropped 5 bases and J dropped 2 bases, with 10 bases sitting between them. Germline V gene data show CDR1 as SGHAT and CDR2 as FQNNGV. The CDR3 runs to 13 residues. The CDR3 DNA reads TGTGCCAGCAGCGCCGGGACCGCCTACGAGCAGTACTTC. It codes for CASSAGTAYEQYF.

The J gene is TRBJ1-1, the V gene TRBV28; 8 bases fit TRBD1. CDR1 is MDHEN, CDR2 SYDVKM, per germline. The CDR3 is 12 amino acids. With V trimmed by 2 bases and J by 12 bases, 5 bases remained unmatched. CDR3 loop: CASSLRQGRSFF. The CDR3 DNA reads TGTGCCAGCAGTTTACGACAGGGGCGGTCTTTCTTT.

CDR3 bases: TGTGCCAGCAGTTGGAATCCAGGGGCGGGCGGCTACACCTTC. Translated: CASSWNPGAGGYTF. The chain carries TRBV27 and TRBJ1-2; D perhaps matches TRBD1 (6 bases). The CDR3 extends over 14 amino acids. Germline assignment: CDR1 MNHEY and CDR2 SMNVEV (reference sequence). Deletions cut 4 bases from V and 8 bases from J, with 17 bases between.

Concerning this clone itself: Additional DNA sequences in this sample encode the identical CDR3. The rearrangement links TRBV28 to TRBJ2-7; 7 bases map to TRBD2. Trimming removed 3 bases from V and 2 bases from J; junction bases left unmatched: 4. In germline, CDR1 is MDHEN, CDR2 SYDVKM. The CDR3 extends over 14 amino acids. CDR3 bases: TGTGCCAGCAGTTTCGGGAGGTCCGCCTACGAGCAGTACTTC. Encoded protein: CASSFGRSAYEQYF. Filled out from reference TRBV28 and TRBJ2-7, the complete variable domain reads DVKVTQSSRYLVKRTGEKVFLECVQDMDHENMFWYRQDPGLGLRLIYFSYDVKMKEKGDIPEGYSVSREKKERFSLILESASTNQTSMYLCASSFGRSAYEQYFGPGTRLTVT.

This rearrangement joins TRBV7-6 to TRBJ2-7; TRBD2 agrees at 13 bases. The germline V gene encodes CDR1 SGHVS and CDR2 FNYEAQ. This CDR3 spans 15 amino acids. J lost 7 bases, V lost 4 bases, and 7 bases had no gene match. The CDR3 spells CASSSRTSGSIEQYF. CDR3 DNA sequence: TGTGCCAGCAGCTCTCGGACTAGCGGGAGTATAGAGCAGTACTTC.

Points on this clone: The identical CDR3 is also encoded by other nucleotide sequences in the sample. The chain uses TRBV7-6 and TRBJ2-3; TRBD2 aligns across 7 bases. Germline V gene lookup returns CDR1 SGHVS and CDR2 FNYEAQ. The CDR3 totals 13 residues. Germline trimming cut 5 bases from V and 4 bases from J; bases unmatched to any gene: 3. The CDR3 nucleotides read TGTGCCAGCAGCCCGGGGAGGGCAGATACGCAGTATTTT. It codes for CASSPGRADTQYF.

The chain uses TRBV7-9 and TRBJ1-3; no definite D call. Trimming took 4 bases from V and 4 from J, leaving 11 bases between them. The CDR3 has 14 residues. Germline-derived CDR1 and CDR2 are SEHNR and FQNEAQ (reference sequence). The chain's CDR3 is CASSSAVSGNTIYF. CDR3 bases: TGTGCCAGCAGCTCCGCTGTCTCCGGAAACACCATATATTTT.

The sample holds one count of this clone. The V gene is TRBV11-2, the J gene TRBJ1-2; D gene unclear. Trimming took 5 bases from V and 2 from J, leaving 15 bases between them. Per germline, CDR1 SGHAT and CDR2 FQNNGV. CDR3 length: 15 residues. CDR3 bases: TGTGCCAGCAGCCATGAGCTAGGGAAAAACTATGGCTACACCTTC. Translation gives CASSHELGKNYGYTF.

The chain couples TRBV2 to TRBJ1-4; 8 bases align to TRBD1. The germline CDR1 and CDR2 sequences are SNHLY and FYNNEI. V was pared by 8 bases and J by 2 bases, with 16 bases of the junction left unmatched. CDR3 length: 18 residues. The CDR3 reads CASGSMVAGGSTNEKLFF. The DNA for the CDR3 is TGTGCCAGCGGATCGATGGTGGCAGGGGGCTCTACTAATGAAAAACTGTTTTTT.

This clone was counted a single time. V gene TRBV5-1 combines with J gene TRBJ2-7, with TRBD2 as a possible D gene (5 bases). This CDR3 comprises 15 residues. Trimming removed 6 bases at V and 2 bases at J, with 18 bases between. The V gene's germline CDR1 is SGHRS and CDR2 YFSETQ. CDR3 in DNA: TGCGCCAGCAATCGGGAAGGAGCAGCCCCCTACGAGCAGTACTTC. This sequence encodes CASNREGAAPYEQYF.